This TCR beta chain was recovered during a study of CD8+CD57+ T cells in acquired aplastic anemia. Study at large: The DNA of sorted CD4+ and CD8+ cells averaged 3.2 ug.

Trimming removed 0 bases from V and 14 bases from J, with 21 bases in between. From germline, CDR1 is SGDLS and CDR2 YYNGEE. The CDR3 spans 16 residues. Flow cytometry had shown expanded CD8+CD57+ cells in the patients chosen for sequencing. The use of genomic DNA as template underpinned the TCR beta VDJ and CDR3 profiling. TCRdb redid the calling of the reads with MiXCR, one entry per CDR3 protein. The sample holds approximately 250,000 distinct CDR3 sequences, 70% to 85% seen once. Material for sequencing was sorted CD4+, CD8+, or CD8+CD57+ T cells (not recorded which) from PBMCs. This chain links TRBV9 with TRBJ1-6; no reliable D call. This TCR was sampled from a human donor with aplastic anemia. This CDR3 reads CASSVGVSRNQPTLHF. The CDR3, as DNA: TGTGCCAGCAGCGTAGGGGTCTCGAGAAATCAGCCCACCCTCCACTTT.